These 12 T cell receptor beta chains were sequenced from one sample in a study of PD-L1 blockade in urothelial cancer. This table comes from immunoSEQ multiplex PCR, and its TCRdb copy is limited to in-frame clones, with some not included. The table lists about 90,000 clones, 90% to 95% of them singletons. The sample here was PBMCs, taken around atezolizumab (anti-PD-L1) treatment. Source of these receptors: a man aged 55 to 70 with urothelial cancer.

This clone is a singleton in its sample. This chain connects TRBV29-1 to TRBJ1-5, with D possibly matching TRBD1 (5 bases). Trimming took 7 bases from V and 9 from J, leaving 22 bases between them. CDR3 length: 14 amino acids. Germline-derived CDR1 and CDR2 are SQVTM and ANQGSEA. For the CDR3, the DNA is TGCAGCGCGACCCAAGCCCTCGGGGGAGGGCCCCAGCATTTT. Protein sequence: CSATQALGGGPQHF. Variable domain in full (rest from reference TRBV29-1 and TRBJ1-5): SAVISQKPSRDICQRGTSLTIQCQVDSQVTMMFWYRQQPGQSLTLIATANQGSEATYESGFVIDKFPISRPNLTFSTLTVSNMSPEDSSIYLCSATQALGGGPQHFGDGTRLSIL.

The rearrangement joins TRBV10-3 to TRBJ2-4, with TRBD2 identical over 9 bases. The CDR3 sequence is 22 residues long. Germline assignment: CDR1 ENHRY and CDR2 SYGVKD. After removal of 0 bases from V and 1 base from J, the junction contained 19 bases not matched to a gene. CDR3 in amino acids: CAISESLIKASGADGAKNIQYF. For the CDR3, the DNA is TGTGCCATCAGTGAGTCCCTGATTAAAGCTAGCGGGGCCGATGGGGCCAAAAACATTCAGTACTTC.

V gene TRBV6-5 combines with J gene TRBJ1-4; TRBD1 might be the D (5 bases). Per the germline V gene, CDR1 is MNHEY and CDR2 is SVGAGI. The CDR3 length is 16 residues. Trimming pared 0 bases from V and 0 bases from J, leaving 8 bases between. The DNA of the CDR3 is TGTGCCAGCAGTTACTCGACAGTTTCAACTAATGAAAAACTGTTTTTT. Translating gives CASSYSTVSTNEKLFF.

This chain joins TRBV7-2 and TRBJ2-5; D is possibly TRBD2 (5 bases). Germline V CDR1 and CDR2: SGHTA, FQGNSA. The ends were cut back, 5 bases at V and 3 bases at J, with 10 bases in the middle. The CDR3 is 13 amino acids. The CDR3 spells CASSKSGEETQYF. The CDR3 DNA sequence: TGTGCCAGCAGCAAAAGCGGAGAAGAGACCCAGTACTTC.

V and J are TRBV4-3 and TRBJ2-2, with D possibly being TRBD1 (6 bases). Germline CDR1 and CDR2: LGHNA and YSLEER. The V end was cut by 0 bases, the J end by 7 bases, with 15 bases between. CDR3 length: 16 amino acids. The chain's CDR3 is CASSQDRAGVGGELFF. DNA of the CDR3: TGCGCCAGCAGCCAAGATAGAGCAGGGGTTGGCGGGGAGCTGTTTTTT.

V gene TRBV2 combines with J gene TRBJ2-1; the match to TRBD2 covers 13 bases. Germline trimming cut 4 bases from V and 7 bases from J; bases unmatched to any gene: 1. CDR3 length: 14 amino acids. CDR1 is SNHLY, CDR2 FYNNEI, per germline. The CDR3 spells CASSGTSGSNEQFF. The CDR3 DNA sequence: TGTGCCAGCAGTGGGACTAGCGGGAGTAATGAGCAGTTCTTC.

The rearrangement uses TRBV5-6 and TRBJ1-1; D might be TRBD1 (5 bases). V lost 5 bases and J lost 0, with 8 bases in between. The CDR3 totals 13 residues. Germline V lookup: CDR1 SGHDT, CDR2 YYEEEE. The CDR3 sequence: CASSMTVNTEAFF. CDR3 coding DNA: TGTGCCAGCAGTATGACAGTGAACACTGAAGCTTTCTTT.

This rearrangement joins TRBV6-6 to TRBJ2-6; D is possibly TRBD2 (5 bases). V gave up 5 bases and J gave up 0 bases, with 8 bases separating them. Germline CDR1 reads MNHNY; CDR2 reads SVGAGI (reference sequence). The CDR3 covers 15 residues. This chain's CDR3 is CASSKLVSGANVLTF. CDR3 sequence (DNA): TGTGCCAGCAGTAAACTAGTCTCTGGGGCCAACGTCCTGACTTTC.

This sequence joins TRBV10-3 and TRBJ2-7; possible D gene TRBD2, 5 bases. From germline, CDR1 is ENHRY and CDR2 SYGVKD. The CDR3 sequence is 14 residues long. Trimming removed 2 bases from V and 7 bases from J, with 15 bases in between. CDR3 bases: TGTGCCATCAGTGAGGGGAGATCCATTTGGGAGCAGTACTTC. This codes for CAISEGRSIWEQYF.

This clone has just one count. This chain joins TRBV9 and TRBJ2-7; 8 bases agree with TRBD2. Germline CDR1 and CDR2: SGDLS and YYNGEE. This CDR3 region has 14 residues. J lost 0 bases, V lost 2 bases, and 1 base had no gene match. The CDR3 sequence: CASSVGLASYEQYF. As DNA, the CDR3 is TGTGCCAGCAGCGTCGGACTAGCCTCCTACGAGCAGTACTTC.

The rearrangement links TRBV18 to TRBJ2-7; D possibly corresponds to TRBD2 (6 bases). The germline V gene has CDR1 KGHSH and CDR2 LQKENI. This CDR3 spans 15 amino acids. Between the trimmed V and J ends, which lost 3 bases and 7 bases, there was a span of 19 bases. The CDR3 sequence: CASSPGTPPGSEQYF. The CDR3 DNA sequence: TGTGCCAGCTCACCCGGGACTCCCCCGGGATCAGAGCAGTACTTC.

The chain employs TRBV18 and TRBJ2-3; tentative D call: TRBD2 (7 bases). V lost 3 bases and J lost 5, with 18 bases in between. The length of the CDR3 is 16 residues. In germline, CDR1 is KGHSH, CDR2 LQKENI. CDR3 in amino acids: CASSPSGGAIGDTQYF. The CDR3 region has the DNA TGTGCCAGCTCACCTAGTGGGGGGGCCATCGGAGATACGCAGTATTTT.